Each of the 18 T cell receptor beta chains below was sequenced from the same sample in a study of CD8+ T cells in alopecia areata. RNA extraction was followed by reverse transcription into cDNA, which acted as the sequencing template. Clones were read by immunoSEQ multiplex PCR, and TCRdb kept only the in-frame ones, dropping some. This table has about 150,000 clones, about 87% appearing once. Here the sequenced sample was CD8+ T cells sorted from blood, taken at week 0. The receptors derive from a human donor with alopecia areata.

The genes are TRBV2 and TRBJ2-7; D is unresolved. V lost 3 bases, J lost 3 bases, and 6 bases lay in between. The CDR3 is 12 residues long. Germline assignment: CDR1 SNHLY and CDR2 FYNNEI. Written as DNA, the CDR3 is TGTGCCAGCAGTGACGCTTACTACGAGCAGTACTTC. Its protein is CASSDAYYEQYF.

The chain links TRBV7-9 to TRBJ2-7; 7 positions match TRBD1. Germline-derived CDR1 and CDR2 are SEHNR and FQNEAQ (reference sequence). V lost 5 bases, J lost 5 bases, and 9 bases stayed unmatched. This CDR3 contains 14 residues. CDR3 sequence reads: CASSPDRRPDEQYF. In DNA, the CDR3 is TGTGCCAGCAGCCCGGACAGGCGCCCCGACGAGCAGTACTTC.

The chain has TRBV5-6 and TRBJ2-3; D gene unclear. There are 11 residues in the CDR3. Germline CDR1 is SGHDT and CDR2 is YYEEEE. The V gene lost 4 bases and the J gene lost 2 bases, with 2 bases spanning the gap. The CDR3 region is CASSVTDTQYF. The CDR3 DNA follows: TGTGCCAGCAGCGTCACAGATACGCAGTATTTT.

The rearrangement joins TRBV9 to TRBJ2-5; the D gene is possibly TRBD2 (5 bases). The germline V gene encodes CDR1 SGDLS and CDR2 YYNGEE. The CDR3 is 16 residues long. V was cut by 0 bases and J by 5 bases, with 17 bases left in between. The CDR3 region has the DNA TGTGCCAGCAGCGTAGTTGGTCATTCGTGGGAGGAGACCCAGTACTTC. Protein product: CASSVVGHSWEETQYF.

V gene TRBV7-9 combines with J gene TRBJ1-1; a possible D gene is TRBD1 (5 bases). The CDR3 spans 16 residues. Germline loops: CDR1 SEHNR, CDR2 FQNEAQ (reference sequence). V was pared by 2 bases and J by 2 bases, with 15 bases between. CDR3: CASSLYMTDVNTEAFF. The DNA for the CDR3 is TGTGCCAGCAGCTTATATATGACAGATGTTAACACTGAAGCTTTCTTT.

This clone occurred a few times. The rearrangement joins TRBV29-1 to TRBJ2-5; TRBD1 might be the D (6 bases). TRBJ2-7 matches the DNA end more closely, so the J call is doubtful. Germline CDR1 and CDR2: SQVTM and ANQGSEA. This CDR3 has 15 amino acids. CDR3 in DNA: TGCAGCGTTGAGTCCAGGGGCAATAACCTCTACGAGCAGTACTTC. This sequence encodes CSVESRGNNLYEQYF.

The chain uses TRBV7-2 and TRBJ2-5; no reliable D call. The CDR3 length is 11 residues. Per the germline V gene, CDR1 is SGHTA and CDR2 is FQGNSA. V lost 6 bases, J lost 5 bases, and 7 bases lay in between. CDR3 region: CASRSAETQYF. CDR3 sequence (DNA): TGTGCCAGCAGGTCTGCGGAGACCCAGTACTTC.

V is TRBV27 and J is TRBJ2-7; TRBD2 agrees at 9 bases. The CDR3 contains 16 residues. CDR1 MNHEY and CDR2 SMNVEV come from the germline V gene (reference sequence). Germline trimming cut 3 bases from V and 1 base from J; bases unmatched to any gene: 7. The CDR3 spells CASSFSGGEESYEQYF. The CDR3, as DNA: TGTGCCAGCAGTTTTAGCGGGGGCGAGGAGTCCTACGAGCAGTACTTC.

This clone appeared a single time. The V call is TRBV7-6, the J call TRBJ2-3, with unresolved D. Germline assignment: CDR1 SGHVS and CDR2 FNYEAQ. The CDR3 sequence is 15 residues long. V lost 5 bases and J 2 bases, leaving 14 bases between the germline ends. CDR3 protein: CASSRWMRSTDTQYF. The CDR3 DNA is TGTGCCAGCAGCCGTTGGATGAGATCCACAGATACGCAGTATTTT.

This clone was counted a single time. This chain links TRBV6-5 with TRBJ2-1; 11 bases match TRBD2. The CDR3 totals 14 residues. Germline CDR1 is MNHEY and CDR2 is SVGAGI. The trim removed 8 bases at V and 5 bases at J, leaving 5 bases unmatched. CDR3 nucleotide sequence: TGTGCCAGCCAGGGGACTAGCGGACACAATGAGCAGTTCTTC. Translation: CASQGTSGHNEQFF.

This chain uses TRBV9 with TRBJ2-1; possibly TRBD2 for D (6 bases). V lost 0 bases to trimming and J lost 0 bases, with 7 bases between them. Germline V lookup: CDR1 SGDLS, CDR2 YYNGEE. The CDR3 runs to 15 residues. The DNA of the CDR3 is TGTGCCAGCAGCGTAGTGGGGGGCTCCTACAATGAGCAGTTCTTC. Its protein is CASSVVGGSYNEQFF.

This chain links TRBV30 with TRBJ2-2; 10 bases line up with TRBD2. Trimming at V came to 2 bases and at J to 7 bases, leaving 4 bases not matched to a gene. CDR3 length: 14 amino acids. Germline assignment: CDR1 GTSNPN and CDR2 SVGIG (reference sequence). CDR3: CAWSRLAGVGELFF. The CDR3 DNA reads TGTGCCTGGAGTCGGCTAGCGGGAGTCGGGGAGCTGTTTTTT.

CDR3 nucleotides: TGTGCCATCCGGGACAGGGTTTCCAATGAGCAGTTCTTC. Translating gives CAIRDRVSNEQFF. V and J are TRBV2 and TRBJ2-1, with TRBD1 matching 9 bases. The germline V gene has CDR1 SNHLY and CDR2 FYNNEI. V dropped 10 bases and J dropped 6; count of bases not matched to a gene: 7. This CDR3 region has 13 residues.

This rearrangement joins TRBV30 to TRBJ1-6; no clear D gene. V gave up 3 bases and J gave up 0 bases, with 15 bases separating them. Germline CDR1 and CDR2: GTSNPN and SVGIG (reference sequence). The CDR3 is made up of 17 amino acids. The CDR3 nucleotides are TGTGCCTGGAGCGCGGAACGTTCGAGCTCCTATAATTCACCCCTCCACTTT. Its protein product is CAWSAERSSSYNSPLHF.

The sample holds a few counts of this clone. This rearrangement joins TRBV11-2 to TRBJ2-7; TRBD1 matches 10 bases. The CDR3 loop spans 13 amino acids. V gave up 3 bases and J gave up 5 bases; unmatched junction bases: 1. Looked up from germline, CDR1 is SGHAT and CDR2 is FQNNGV. CDR3 in DNA: TGTGCCAGCAGCTTGGGGACAGGGGACGAGCAGTACTTC. The encoded protein is CASSLGTGDEQYF. Drawing the rest from reference TRBV11-2 and TRBJ2-7, the complete variable domain is EAGVAQSPRYKIIEKRQSVAFWCNPISGHATLYWYQQILGQGPKLLIQFQNNGVVDDSQLPKDRFSAERLKGVDSTLKIQPAKLEDSAVYLCASSLGTGDEQYFGPGTRLTVT.

This clone was seen a few times. This chain links TRBV19 with TRBJ2-1; TRBD1 or TRBD2 may be the D gene (5 bases each). Trimming removed 4 bases at V and 0 bases at J, with 13 bases between. Germline V CDR1 and CDR2: LNHDA, SQIVND (reference sequence). CDR3 length: 16 residues. The DNA of the CDR3 is TGTGCCAGTAGTAACCTTGGGACGGTCTCCTACAATGAGCAGTTCTTC. Its protein is CASSNLGTVSYNEQFF.

The V call is TRBV30, the J call TRBJ1-1; 12 bases line up with TRBD1. V was pared by 4 bases and J by 6 bases, with 6 bases of the junction left unmatched. Germline assignment: CDR1 GTSNPN and CDR2 SVGIG (reference sequence). The CDR3 length is 14 residues. DNA of the CDR3: TGTGCCTGGACCTCGGGACAGGGGGCGGCTGAAGCTTTCTTT. This codes for CAWTSGQGAAEAFF.

The CDR3 loop reads CASSLASGLGEFF. Written as DNA, the CDR3 is TGTGCCAGCAGCTTAGCCTCGGGGCTTGGGGAGTTCTTC. The chain employs TRBV7-9 and TRBJ2-1; D tentatively reads TRBD1 or TRBD2 (5 bases each). The V end was cut by 0 bases, the J end by 14 bases, with 14 bases between. This CDR3 is built from 13 residues. CDR1 SEHNR and CDR2 FQNEAQ come from the germline V gene (reference sequence). Filled out from reference TRBV7-9 and TRBJ2-1, the complete variable domain reads DTGVSQNPRHKITKRGQNVTFRCDPISEHNRLYWYRQTLGQGPEFLTYFQNEAQLEKSRLLSDRFSAERPKGSFSTLEIQRTEQGDSAMYLCASSLASGLGEFFGPGTRLTVL.